This T cell receptor (beta chain) was retrieved from a study of blood T cells in healthy people across ages. Study context: Capturing about one barcoded beta molecule per two T cells was achieved by template switching.

The V gene lost 0 bases and the J gene lost 0 bases, with 11 bases spanning the gap. Germline CDR1 is SGHNT and CDR2 is YYREEE (reference sequence). The CDR3 contains 16 residues. Then a second PCR, running about 6 to 12 cycles, was carried out with a sample-barcoded 5' primer and a J-beta primer mix. TCRdb called the 5' RACE reads again in MiXCR, with one record for every CDR3 protein. The table shows 850,000 to 1,100,000 distinct CDR3 sequences, with more than 30% occurring only once. The chain couples TRBV5-4 to TRBJ2-3; the D is unclear. Sequencing used blood. The clonotype comes from a man aged 18 to 30 in good health. For the CDR3, the DNA is TGTGCCAGCAGCTTGGTTGGCACCTCTAGCACAGATACGCAGTATTTT. Its protein product is CASSLVGTSSTDTQYF.